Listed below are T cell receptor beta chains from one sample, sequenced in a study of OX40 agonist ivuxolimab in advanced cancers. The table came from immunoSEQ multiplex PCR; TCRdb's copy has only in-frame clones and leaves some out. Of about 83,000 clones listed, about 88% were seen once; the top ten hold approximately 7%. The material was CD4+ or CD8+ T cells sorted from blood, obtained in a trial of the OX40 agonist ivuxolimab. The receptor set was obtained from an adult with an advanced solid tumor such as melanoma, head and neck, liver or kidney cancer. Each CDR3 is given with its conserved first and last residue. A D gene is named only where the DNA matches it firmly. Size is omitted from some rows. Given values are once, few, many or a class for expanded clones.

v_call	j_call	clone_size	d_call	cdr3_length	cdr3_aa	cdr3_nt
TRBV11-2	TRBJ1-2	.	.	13	CASSLDSLYGYTF	TGTGCCAGCAGCCTGGACAGTCTTTATGGCTACACCTTC
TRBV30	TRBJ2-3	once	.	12	CAWSKGTDTQYF	TGTGCCTGGAGTAAGGGTACAGATACGCAGTATTTT
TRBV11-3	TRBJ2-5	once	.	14	CASTKGGGQETQYF	TGTGCCAGCACCAAGGGGGGGGGCCAAGAGACCCAGTACTTC
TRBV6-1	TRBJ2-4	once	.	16	CASSEGKYLAKNIQYF	TGTGCCAGCAGTGAAGGGAAGTATTTAGCCAAAAACATTCAGTACTTC
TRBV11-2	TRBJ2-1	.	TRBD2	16	CASSQTSGRWKNEQFF	TGTGCCAGCAGCCAAACTAGCGGGAGGTGGAAGAATGAGCAGTTCTTC
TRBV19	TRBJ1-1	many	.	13	CASSIIGETEAFF	TGTGCCAGTAGTATTATCGGGGAAACTGAAGCTTTCTTT
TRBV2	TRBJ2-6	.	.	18	CASSEYVRGSSGANVLTF	TGTGCCAGCAGTGAATATGTTCGGGGGTCCTCTGGGGCCAACGTCCTGACTTTC
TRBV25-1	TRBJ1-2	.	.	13	CASRDAVGDGYTF	TGTGCCAGCCGGGACGCCGTCGGGGATGGCTACACCTTC
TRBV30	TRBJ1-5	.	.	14	CAWSVGRGNRPQHF	TGTGCCTGGAGTGTAGGGAGGGGCAATCGGCCCCAGCATTTT
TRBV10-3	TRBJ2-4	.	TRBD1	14	CAISERQGLNIQYF	TGTGCCATCAGTGAACGACAGGGCTTGAACATTCAGTACTTC
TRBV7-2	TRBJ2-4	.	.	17	CASSPQRTNLAKNIQYF	TGTGCCAGCAGCCCTCAGCGCACCAATCTAGCCAAAAACATTCAGTACTTC
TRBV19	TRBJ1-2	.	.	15	CASSESPGKNYGYTF	TGTGCCAGTAGTGAAAGCCCAGGGAAGAACTATGGCTACACCTTC
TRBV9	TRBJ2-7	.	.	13	CASSVGGAGEQYF	TGTGCCAGCAGCGTGGGGGGCGCGGGGGAGCAGTACTTC
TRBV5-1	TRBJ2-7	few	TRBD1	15	CASSLGVTGDYEQYF	TGCGCCAGCAGCTTGGGAGTGACAGGGGACTACGAGCAGTACTTC
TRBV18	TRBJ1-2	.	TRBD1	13	CASSPDRKDGYTF	TGTGCCAGCTCACCGGACAGGAAGGATGGCTACACCTTC
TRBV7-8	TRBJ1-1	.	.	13	CASSLALRTEAFF	TGTGCCAGCAGCTTGGCACTCCGCACTGAAGCTTTCTTT
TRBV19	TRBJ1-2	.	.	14	CASSIRENNYGYTF	TGTGCCAGTAGTATCAGGGAAAATAACTATGGCTACACCTTC